These 30 T cell receptor beta chains were all obtained from the same sample, sequenced in a study of blood T cells in healthy people across ages. The authors ran a second PCR of about 6 to 11 cycles using a sample-barcoded 5' primer and a J-beta primer mix. TCRdb recomputed calls from the 5' RACE reads with MiXCR, one row per CDR3 protein. The sample lists around 780,000 distinct CDR3 sequences, roughly 24% occurring once. This same sample was also taken into another study, of T cells of mothers and their children.

Sequenced material: blood. All receptors derive from a boy aged 5 to 17 in good health.

This clonotype was detected a few times. The chain recombines TRBV29-1 with TRBJ2-7, with 12 bases lining up with TRBD2. V was pared by 3 bases and J by 3 bases, with 3 bases of the junction left unmatched. There are 14 residues in the CDR3. Germline-derived CDR1 and CDR2 are SQVTM and ANQGSEA. CDR3 residues: CSVDQLAGGYEQYF. The DNA for the CDR3 is TGCAGCGTTGACCAACTAGCGGGGGGCTACGAGCAGTACTTC.

This clonotype was seen a handful of times. A junction boundary mismatches the germline segment, possibly from a read error. J is TRBJ2-5 and V is TRBV27, with no clear D. The CDR3 length is 13 residues. Per the germline V gene, CDR1 is MNHEY and CDR2 is SMNVEV (reference sequence). This CDR3 is CATSLRTQETQYF. CDR3 coding DNA: TGTGCCACCAGTTTAAGGACCCAAGAGACCCAGTACTTC.

V gene TRBV20-1 combines with J gene TRBJ2-5, with a possible D match to TRBD1 (6 bases). V shed 5 bases and J shed 5 bases, with 12 bases lying between them. CDR1 and CDR2 from the germline V gene are DFQATT and SNEGSKA (reference sequence). The CDR3 consists of 12 residues. The CDR3 region has the DNA TGCAGTGCTCCGGACAGAAGGGAGACCCAGTACTTC. Residues: CSAPDRRETQYF.

The chain uses TRBV27 and TRBJ2-1; TRBD2 is a possible D gene (6 bases). The J call is uncertain, as TRBJ2-7 better fits the DNA end. The germline CDR1 and CDR2 sequences are MNHEY and SMNVEV (reference sequence). CDR3 length equals 16 residues. The CDR3 region has the DNA TGTGCCAGCAGTTTCGGGACTCCAATCGAGGGCTACGAGCAGTACTTC. Amino acid sequence: CASSFGTPIEGYEQYF.

The V gene is TRBV15, the J gene TRBJ1-1; tentative D call: TRBD1 (6 bases). From germline, CDR1 is LNHNV and CDR2 YYDKDF (reference sequence). V was cut by 1 base and J by 3 bases, with 15 bases left in between. The CDR3 spans 16 residues. The CDR3 protein is CATSRVRGARDTEAFF. The CDR3 DNA reads TGTGCCACCAGCAGAGTAAGGGGGGCGCGGGACACTGAAGCTTTCTTT. Supplemented by reference TRBV15 and TRBJ1-1, the full variable domain reads DAMVIQNPRYQVTQFGKPVTLSCSQTLNHNVMYWYQQKSSQAPKLLFHYYDKDFNNEADTPDNFQSRRPNTSFCFLDIRSPGLGDTAMYLCATSRVRGARDTEAFFGQGTRLTVV.

The chain is built from TRBV5-1 and TRBJ1-6; 7 bases line up with TRBD1. V shed 2 bases and J 7 bases; nucleotides not matched to a gene: 9. CDR1 is SGHRS, CDR2 YFSETQ, per germline. This CDR3 spans 16 amino acids. The CDR3 DNA sequence: TGCGCCAGCAGCTTTGGGACAGCCGATGGGAATTCACCCCTCCACTTT. This codes for CASSFGTADGNSPLHF. Full variable domain (missing parts from reference TRBV5-1 and TRBJ1-6): KAGVTQTPRYLIKTRGQQVTLSCSPISGHRSVSWYQQTPGQGLQFLFEYFSETQRNKGNFPGRFSGRQFSNSRSEMNVSTLELGDSALYLCASSFGTADGNSPLHFGNGTRLTVT.

This clonotype was detected once. V usage is TRBV12-5 and J usage is TRBJ1-2, with D tentatively TRBD1 (5 bases). The V end lost 6 bases, the J end lost 2 bases, and 16 bases lay between the germline ends. This CDR3 is built from 15 residues. Germline V gives CDR1 LGHNT, CDR2 FRNRAP. CDR3 residues: CASGNRQRWNYGYTF. As DNA, the CDR3 is TGTGCTAGTGGAAACCGACAGCGTTGGAACTATGGCTACACCTTC.

The chain carries TRBV5-5 and TRBJ1-4, with a possible D match to TRBD1 (5 bases). V shed 4 bases and J shed 3 bases, with 13 bases lying between them. This CDR3 spans 15 amino acids. Germline CDR1 and CDR2: SGHKS and YYEKEE (reference sequence). The CDR3 bases are TGTGCCAGCAGCCTCTTTGACAGAGCTAATGAAAAACTGTTTTTT. It codes for CASSLFDRANEKLFF.

This clonotype was picked up a small number of times. This chain joins TRBV6-5 and TRBJ2-5; 7 bases line up with TRBD2. The CDR3 sequence is 13 residues long. The ends lost 1 base at V and 12 bases at J; junction bases unmatched: 8. Per germline, CDR1 MNHEY and CDR2 SVGAGI. The CDR3 DNA follows: TGTGCCAGCAGTTACTTTTTGGGGGGGACTGAGTACTTC. Its protein product is CASSYFLGGTEYF.

This clonotype came up a few times. The chain links TRBV29-1 to TRBJ2-1, with 7 positions matching TRBD2. The J call may not be correct, given that the DNA end is closer to TRBJ2-7. This CDR3 region has 13 residues. Germline values: CDR1 SQVTM, CDR2 ANQGSEA. CDR3 amino acids: CSVRLAFGYEQYF. CDR3 nucleotide sequence: TGCAGCGTGAGACTAGCTTTCGGCTACGAGCAGTACTTC.

This chain joins TRBV9 and TRBJ2-1, with 9 positions matching TRBD1. Trimming took 3 bases from V and 9 from J; bases not matched to a gene: 7. The length of the CDR3 is 14 residues. Germline CDR1 and CDR2: SGDLS and YYNGEE. The CDR3 sequence is CASSGRDREAEQFF. CDR3 nucleotides: TGTGCCAGCAGCGGCCGGGACAGGGAGGCTGAGCAGTTCTTC.

This chain connects TRBV12-3 or TRBV12-4 to TRBJ2-3, with TRBD1 matching over 8 bases. V trimming: 2 bases; J trimming: 0 bases; junction bases outside the gene matches: 7. CDR3 length equals 17 residues. CDR3 amino acids: CASSLWTGPTSTDTQYF. The CDR3 DNA sequence: TGTGCCAGCAGTTTATGGACAGGGCCGACTAGCACAGATACGCAGTATTTT.

The chain employs TRBV18 and TRBJ2-3; D remains ambiguous. The germline gives CDR1 KGHSH, CDR2 LQKENI. Deletions cut 2 bases from V and 6 bases from J, with 9 bases between. The CDR3 extends over 13 amino acids. The CDR3 sequence: CASSPALKDTQYF. CDR3 coding DNA: TGTGCCAGCTCACCAGCGTTGAAGGATACGCAGTATTTT.

The rearrangement uses TRBV2 and TRBJ2-1; 8 bases are a match to TRBD2. The DNA end favors TRBJ2-7, so the J call may be wrong. This CDR3 is built from 16 residues. CDR1 and CDR2 (germline): SNHLY, FYNNEI. The DNA of the CDR3 is TGTGCCAGCAGTGAAGCAGGGGGGACTAGCTCCTACGAGCAGTACTTC. Amino acid sequence: CASSEAGGTSSYEQYF.

The chain employs TRBV5-1 and TRBJ2-1, with D tentatively TRBD1 (5 bases). Trimming took off 0 bases at V and 2 bases at J, with 9 bases between the two ends. The germline gives CDR1 SGHRS, CDR2 YFSETQ. The CDR3 consists of 15 residues. CDR3 in DNA: TGCGCCAGCAGCTTGGTGGACACCACCTACAATGAGCAGTTCTTC. The encoded protein is CASSLVDTTYNEQFF. Supplemented by reference TRBV5-1 and TRBJ2-1, the full variable domain reads KAGVTQTPRYLIKTRGQQVTLSCSPISGHRSVSWYQQTPGQGLQFLFEYFSETQRNKGNFPGRFSGRQFSNSRSEMNVSTLELGDSALYLCASSLVDTTYNEQFFGPGTRLTVL.

This clonotype was seen ten or more times. The rearrangement links TRBV3-1 to TRBJ2-7; 12 nucleotides align to TRBD2. In germline, CDR1 is LGHDT, CDR2 YNNKEL (reference sequence). This CDR3 contains 15 residues. V was clipped by 4 bases and J by 2 bases; unmatched bases: 3. Here the CDR3 reads CASSPASGGAYEQYF. Here the CDR3 DNA reads TGTGCCAGCAGCCCCGCTAGCGGGGGGGCCTACGAGCAGTACTTC.

In its sample, this clonotype was seen a few times. The chain is built from TRBV14 and TRBJ2-6; no reliable D call. Trimming removed 11 bases at V and 2 bases at J, with 7 bases between. This CDR3 has 12 residues. CDR1 and CDR2 from the germline V gene are SGHDN and FVKESK. The CDR3 is CASAPGANVLTF. The CDR3 DNA follows: TGTGCCTCAGCCCCTGGGGCCAACGTCCTGACTTTC.

This chain connects TRBV19 to TRBJ1-1, with 8 positions matching TRBD1. With 6 bases clipped from V and 8 bases from J, the junction kept 2 bases outside the gene matches. Germline V gives CDR1 LNHDA, CDR2 SQIVND (reference sequence). The CDR3 loop spans 11 amino acids. CDR3 loop: CASRRDREAFF. CDR3 DNA: TGTGCCAGTAGACGGGACAGGGAAGCTTTCTTT.

Regarding this clonotype: The junction differs from germline at one of its ends, possibly a read error. This chain links TRBV10-3 with TRBJ1-2, with TRBD1 matching over 8 bases. Germline CDR1 ENHRY, CDR2 SYGVKD. This CDR3 has 16 residues. In DNA form, the CDR3 reads TGTGCCGTCAGGGGGCCTTTGCAGGGACTAAACTATGGCTACACCTTC. It is translated as CAVRGPLQGLNYGYTF.

V usage is TRBV3-1 and J usage is TRBJ2-1, with 10 bases fitting TRBD2. With 0 bases clipped from V and 8 bases from J, the junction kept 4 bases outside the gene matches. This CDR3 comprises 15 residues. Germline CDR1 and CDR2: LGHDT and YNNKEL (reference sequence). DNA for the CDR3: TGTGCCAGCAGCCAAGACCCTAGCGGGAGAGATGAGCAGTTCTTC. This encodes CASSQDPSGRDEQFF.

This clonotype was seen ten or more times. The chain uses TRBV4-1 and TRBJ2-1; 11 bases map to TRBD2. CDR1 and CDR2 (germline): MGHRA, YSYEKL. The CDR3 sequence is 15 residues long. The junction had 4 bases not matched to a gene; V was cut back by 0 bases and J by 9 bases. CDR3 in amino acids: CASSQDSGGAGEQFF. For the CDR3, the DNA is TGCGCCAGCAGCCAAGATAGCGGGGGGGCAGGTGAGCAGTTCTTC.

This clonotype was detected only a few times. This chain connects TRBV6-2 or TRBV6-3 to TRBJ1-1; tentatively, D is TRBD1 (6 bases). Germline loops: CDR1 MNHEY, CDR2 SVGEGT. Trimming took 2 bases from V and 2 from J, leaving 9 bases between them. The CDR3 is 14 amino acids. CDR3 protein: CASSYGGANTEAFF. CDR3 nucleotide sequence: TGTGCCAGCAGTTACGGGGGGGCCAACACTGAAGCTTTCTTT.

The rearrangement joins TRBV6-5 to TRBJ2-1, with TRBD2 matching 15 bases. Germline values: CDR1 MNHEY, CDR2 SVGAGI. The CDR3 has 20 amino acids. J gave up 0 bases and V 0 bases, and 6 bases lay outside the gene matches. CDR3 sequence (DNA): TGTGCCAGCAGTTACTCGAGGACTAGCGGGGGGGTAAGCTCCTACAATGAGCAGTTCTTC. It yields the protein CASSYSRTSGGVSSYNEQFF.

The V and J genes are TRBV18 and TRBJ2-1; tentative D call: TRBD1 (5 bases). The CDR3 is made up of 16 amino acids. Germline V gives CDR1 KGHSH, CDR2 LQKENI. Trimming left V 2 bases short and J 7 bases short, with 18 bases between. The CDR3 DNA is TGTGCCAGCTCACCATCGGGCAGGGCCCGTCCTAATGAGCAGTTCTTC. Its translation: CASSPSGRARPNEQFF.

The genes are TRBV20-1 and TRBJ2-5; 8 bases fit TRBD2. Germline V gives CDR1 DFQATT, CDR2 SNEGSKA (reference sequence). This CDR3 is built from 17 residues. V trimming: 0 bases; J trimming: 4 bases; junction bases outside the gene matches: 13. CDR3: CSARDRVIGTSRETQYF. The DNA of the CDR3 is TGCAGTGCTAGAGATCGAGTTATAGGGACTAGTCGAGAGACCCAGTACTTC.

The sample holds a few counts of this clonotype. The V gene is TRBV2, the J gene TRBJ2-5, with TRBD1 matching 7 bases. This CDR3 region has 13 residues. After removal of 7 bases from V and 2 bases from J, the junction contained 4 bases not matched to a gene. CDR1 is SNHLY and CDR2 is FYNNEI in the germline V gene. DNA of the CDR3: TGTGCCAGCACCGGACAGGCTCAAGAGACCCAGTACTTC. Translated, it gives CASTGQAQETQYF. Together with reference TRBV2 and TRBJ2-5, the CDR3 gives the full variable domain: EPEVTQTPSHQVTQMGQEVILRCVPISNHLYFYWYRQILGQKVEFLVSFYNNEISEKSEIFDDQFSVERPDGSNFTLKIRSTKLEDSAMYFCASTGQAQETQYFGPGTRLLVL.

J is TRBJ2-5 and V is TRBV6-6, with D uncertain. The CDR3 covers 12 residues. Germline-derived CDR1 and CDR2 are MNHNY and SVGAGI (reference sequence). Trimming cost V 1 base and J 10 bases, with 10 bases left between them. The CDR3 protein is CASSYLADGQYF. The CDR3, as DNA: TGTGCCAGCAGTTACTTGGCGGACGGCCAGTACTTC.

The chain couples TRBV7-9 to TRBJ2-5, with 8 bases fitting TRBD2. Germline CDR1 reads SEHNR; CDR2 reads FQNEAQ (reference sequence). This CDR3 has 18 amino acids. V dropped 4 bases and J dropped 5; count of bases not matched to a gene: 18. CDR3 sequence: CASSSSAPAGDPRETQYF. CDR3 DNA: TGTGCCAGCAGCTCCTCGGCCCCAGCGGGGGACCCTCGGGAGACCCAGTACTTC.

The rearrangement links TRBV13 to TRBJ2-7; 7 bases map to TRBD1. The V segment lost 0 bases and the J segment 4 bases; nucleotides outside the gene matches: 9. This CDR3 region has 16 residues. In germline, CDR1 is PRHDT, CDR2 FYEKMQ (reference sequence). The CDR3 loop is CASSLGQQGPFYEQYF. The CDR3, as DNA: TGTGCCAGCAGCTTAGGCCAACAGGGGCCCTTTTACGAGCAGTACTTC.

The table lists this clonotype with a count of one. The genes are TRBV2 and TRBJ1-4; D remains unclear. The CDR3 has 13 amino acids. Trimming took 10 bases from V and 4 from J, leaving 13 bases between them. Per germline, CDR1 SNHLY and CDR2 FYNNEI. CDR3 sequence reads: CATAEGFNEKLFF. In DNA form, the CDR3 reads TGTGCCACCGCAGAAGGGTTTAATGAAAAACTGTTTTTT.